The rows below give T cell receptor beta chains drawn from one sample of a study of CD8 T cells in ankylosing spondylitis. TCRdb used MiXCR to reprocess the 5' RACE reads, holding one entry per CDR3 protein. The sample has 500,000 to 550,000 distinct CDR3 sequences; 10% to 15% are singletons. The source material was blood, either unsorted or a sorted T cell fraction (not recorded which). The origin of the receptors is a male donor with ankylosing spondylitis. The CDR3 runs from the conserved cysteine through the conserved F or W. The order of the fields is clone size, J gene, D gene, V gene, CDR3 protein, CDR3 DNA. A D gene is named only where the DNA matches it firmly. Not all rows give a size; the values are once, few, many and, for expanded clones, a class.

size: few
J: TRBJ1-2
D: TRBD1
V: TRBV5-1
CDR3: CASSSQGARNYGYTF
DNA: TGCGCCAGCAGCTCACAGGGGGCGAGGAACTATGGCTACACCTTC

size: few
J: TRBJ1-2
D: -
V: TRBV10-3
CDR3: CAINPDSNYGYTF
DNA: TGTGCCATCAACCCGGACAGCAACTATGGCTACACCTTC

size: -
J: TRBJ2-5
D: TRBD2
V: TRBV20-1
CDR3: CSAREGGRVTQYF
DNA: TGCAGTGCTAGAGAAGGCGGGAGGGTCACCCAGTACTTC

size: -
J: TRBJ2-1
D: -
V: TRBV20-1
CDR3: CSARGGARSEQFF
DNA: TGCAGTGCTAGAGGGGGTGCCCGATCGGAGCAGTTCTTC

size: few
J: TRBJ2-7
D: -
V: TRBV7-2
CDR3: CASSLSSGPYEQYF
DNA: TGTGCCAGCAGCTTAAGTAGTGGACCCTACGAGCAGTACTTC

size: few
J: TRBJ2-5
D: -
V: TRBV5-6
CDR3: CASSFYEGETQYF
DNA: TGTGCCAGCAGCTTTTACGAGGGGGAGACCCAGTACTTC

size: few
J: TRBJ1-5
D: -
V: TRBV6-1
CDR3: CASGGAGHQPQHF
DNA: TGTGCCAGCGGAGGGGCAGGGCATCAGCCCCAGCATTTT

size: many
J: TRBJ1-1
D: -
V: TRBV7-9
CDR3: CASSIQGDTEAFF
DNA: TGTGCCAGCAGTATACAGGGTGACACTGAAGCTTTCTTT

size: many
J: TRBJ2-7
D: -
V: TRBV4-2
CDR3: CASSRGAGQDSYEQYF
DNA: TGTGCCAGCAGCAGGGGGGCTGGGCAGGACTCCTACGAGCAGTACTTC

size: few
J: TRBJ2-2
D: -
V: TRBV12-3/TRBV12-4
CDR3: CASSLERPRELFF
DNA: TGTGCCAGCAGTTTAGAACGGCCAAGGGAGCTGTTTTTT

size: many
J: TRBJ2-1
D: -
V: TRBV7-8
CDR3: CASLLTGGSEQFF
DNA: TGTGCCAGCCTTCTTACGGGTGGTAGTGAGCAGTTCTTC

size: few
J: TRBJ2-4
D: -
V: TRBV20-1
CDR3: CSVKRGARGAKNIQYF
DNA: TGCAGTGTCAAGAGGGGCGCCCGGGGAGCCAAAAACATTCAGTACTTC

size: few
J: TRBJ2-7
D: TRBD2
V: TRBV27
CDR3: CASKMGGSTIDEQYF
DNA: TGTGCCAGCAAAATGGGAGGGAGCACCATTGACGAGCAGTACTTC

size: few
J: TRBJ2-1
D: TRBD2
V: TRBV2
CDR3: CAFGRESSYNEQFF
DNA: TGTGCATTCGGGCGGGAGAGCTCCTACAATGAGCAGTTCTTC

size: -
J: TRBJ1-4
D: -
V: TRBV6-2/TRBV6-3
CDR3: CASSYADSSTNEKLFF
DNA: TGTGCCAGCAGTTACGCCGACAGTTCAACTAATGAAAAACTGTTTTTT

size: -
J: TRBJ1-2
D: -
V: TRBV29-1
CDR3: CSVEGAVVTMNTF
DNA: TGCAGCGTTGAAGGGGCTGTTGTCACCATGAACACCTTC

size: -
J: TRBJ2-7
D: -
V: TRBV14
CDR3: CASSQGTVSHEQYF
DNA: TGTGCCAGCAGCCAAGGGACAGTAAGTCACGAGCAGTACTTC

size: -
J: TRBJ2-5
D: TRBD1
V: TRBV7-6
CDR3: CASSPPGQGFLLSMQTQYF
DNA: TGTGCCAGCAGCCCACCGGGACAGGGGTTCCTTCTATCTATGCAGACCCAGTACTTC

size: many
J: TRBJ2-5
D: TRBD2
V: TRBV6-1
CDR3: CASSPKGLAGVEETQYF
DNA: TGTGCCAGCAGTCCAAAAGGACTAGCGGGAGTTGAAGAGACCCAGTACTTC